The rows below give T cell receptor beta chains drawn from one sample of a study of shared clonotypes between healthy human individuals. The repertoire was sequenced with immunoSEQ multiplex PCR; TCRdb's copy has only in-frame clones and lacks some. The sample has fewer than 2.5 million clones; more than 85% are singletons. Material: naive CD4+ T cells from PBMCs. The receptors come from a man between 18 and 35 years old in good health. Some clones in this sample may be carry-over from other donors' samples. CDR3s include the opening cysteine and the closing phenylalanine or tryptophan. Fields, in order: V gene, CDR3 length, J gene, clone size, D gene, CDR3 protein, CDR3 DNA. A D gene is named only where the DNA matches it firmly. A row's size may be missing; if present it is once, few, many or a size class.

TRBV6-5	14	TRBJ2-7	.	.	CASSYRGRGHEQYF	TGTGCCAGCAGTTACCGTGGCAGGGGCCACGAGCAGTACTTC
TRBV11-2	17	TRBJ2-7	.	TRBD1	CASSLEVRGRDLYEQYF	TGTGCCAGCAGCTTAGAGGTCAGGGGGCGCGATCTCTACGAGCAGTACTTC
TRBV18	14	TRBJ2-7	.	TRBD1	CASSPARDRGEQYF	TGTGCCAGCTCACCGGCCAGGGACAGGGGCGAGCAGTACTTC
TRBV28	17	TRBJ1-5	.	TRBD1	CASSSDRGRFEDQPQHF	TGTGCCAGCAGTTCTGACAGGGGGCGGTTTGAGGATCAGCCCCAGCATTTT
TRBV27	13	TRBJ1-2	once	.	CASRRTGSYGYTF	TGTGCCAGCAGGAGAACAGGATCCTATGGCTACACCTTC
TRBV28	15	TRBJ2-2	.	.	CASSPGGSRAGELFF	TGTGCCAGCAGTCCCGGAGGGAGTCGGGCCGGGGAGCTGTTTTTT
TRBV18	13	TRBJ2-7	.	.	CASSPGETSGQYF	TGTGCCAGCTCCCCTGGGGAGACCTCCGGGCAGTACTTC
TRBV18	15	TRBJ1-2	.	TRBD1	CASSPETGPNYGYTF	TGTGCCAGCTCACCTGAGACAGGGCCTAACTATGGCTACACCTTC
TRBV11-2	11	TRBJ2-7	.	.	CASSLRYEQYF	TGTGCCAGCAGCTTAAGGTACGAGCAGTACTTC
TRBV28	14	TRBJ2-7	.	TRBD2	CASNSGTRIYEQYF	TGTGCCAGCAACTCCGGGACTAGAATATACGAGCAGTACTTC
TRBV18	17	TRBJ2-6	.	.	CASSPGTASSGANVLTF	TGTGCCAGCTCACCCGGGACCGCCAGCTCTGGGGCCAACGTCCTGACTTTC
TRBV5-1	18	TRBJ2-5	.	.	CASSLAPRLTAGGETQYF	TGCGCCAGCAGCTTGGCCCCCCGATTGACAGCCGGTGGGGAGACCCAGTACTTC
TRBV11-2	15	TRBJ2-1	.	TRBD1	CASSFRTGRYNEQFF	TGTGCCAGCAGTTTCCGGACAGGGCGCTACAATGAGCAGTTCTTC
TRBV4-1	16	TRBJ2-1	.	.	CASSQVSDPPYNEQFF	TGCGCCAGCAGCCAAGTTAGCGACCCACCCTACAATGAGCAGTTCTTC